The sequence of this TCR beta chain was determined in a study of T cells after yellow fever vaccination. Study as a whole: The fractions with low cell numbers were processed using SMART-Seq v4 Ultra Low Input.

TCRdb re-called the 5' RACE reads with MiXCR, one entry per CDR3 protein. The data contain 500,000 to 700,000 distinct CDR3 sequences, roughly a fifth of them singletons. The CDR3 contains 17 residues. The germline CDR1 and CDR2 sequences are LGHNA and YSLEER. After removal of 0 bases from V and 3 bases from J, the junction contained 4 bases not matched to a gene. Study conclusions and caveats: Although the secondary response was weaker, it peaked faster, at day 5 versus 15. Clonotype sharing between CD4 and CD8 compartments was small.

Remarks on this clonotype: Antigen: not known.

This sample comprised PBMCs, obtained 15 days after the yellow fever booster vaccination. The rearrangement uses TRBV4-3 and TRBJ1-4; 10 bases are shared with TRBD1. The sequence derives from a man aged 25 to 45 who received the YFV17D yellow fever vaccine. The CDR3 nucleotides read TGCGCCAGCAGCCAAGACGCCGGGACAGGGGCTAATGAAAAACTGTTTTTT. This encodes CASSQDAGTGANEKLFF.